This entry lists 14 T cell receptor beta chains sequenced from one sample in a study of T cell repertoires in cytomegalovirus infection. These receptors are not linked to any known antigen. Using its own MiXCR run on the reads, TCRdb lists one record per CDR3 protein. The sample includes about 570,000 distinct CDR3 sequences, over 35% of them seen just once. Sample: cultured PBMCs, taken from culture after CMV antigen stimulation. These receptors all stem from a human donor in good health (CMV status not recorded). Some clones in this sample may be carry-over from other donors' samples.

This clonotype appeared a few times. The chain links TRBV24-1 to TRBJ2-7; D might be TRBD1 (6 bases). CDR1 is KGHDR and CDR2 is SFDVKD in the germline V gene. V was trimmed by 9 bases and J by 1 base, leaving 18 bases between them. The length of the CDR3 is 15 residues. The CDR3 here is CATGQSNVYSYEQYF. CDR3 coding DNA: TGTGCCACCGGACAGTCTAACGTCTATTCCTACGAGCAGTACTTC.

This chain links TRBV7-9 with TRBJ1-1, with TRBD1 matching over 8 bases. The germline gives CDR1 SEHNR, CDR2 FQNEAQ (reference sequence). The CDR3 is 17 residues long. Germline trimming cut 4 bases from V and 1 base from J; bases unmatched to any gene: 11. Here the CDR3 DNA reads TGTGCCAGCAGCTCCTCGGGACAGGCGGGACAGAACACTGAAGCTTTCTTT. As protein: CASSSSGQAGQNTEAFF.

This chain joins TRBV6-1 and TRBJ2-7; 8 bases line up with TRBD1. V lost 4 bases, J lost 3 bases, and 5 bases stayed unmatched. The germline CDR1 and CDR2 sequences are MNHNS and SASEGT. CDR3 length equals 14 residues. The CDR3 nucleotides are TGTGCCAGCAGTGTAGCCGGGACAGGCTACGAGCAGTACTTC. Its protein product is CASSVAGTGYEQYF.

This clonotype was seen a handful of times. The V and J genes are TRBV7-9 and TRBJ1-1, with 11 bases fitting TRBD1. This CDR3 spans 18 amino acids. The germline gives CDR1 SEHNR, CDR2 FQNEAQ (reference sequence). The V and J ends lost 5 bases and 3 bases, in that order; junction bases with no gene match: 14. The CDR3 loop reads CASSTPRGQGGLHTEAFF. CDR3 DNA sequence: TGTGCCAGCAGCACCCCGAGGGGACAGGGGGGGCTACACACTGAAGCTTTCTTT. Variable domain in full (rest from reference TRBV7-9 and TRBJ1-1): DTGVSQNPRHKITKRGQNVTFRCDPISEHNRLYWYRQTLGQGPEFLTYFQNEAQLEKSRLLSDRFSAERPKGSFSTLEIQRTEQGDSAMYLCASSTPRGQGGLHTEAFFGQGTRLTVV.

This clonotype was counted many times. The genes are TRBV7-2 and TRBJ2-5, with D perhaps matching TRBD1 (5 bases). The CDR3 is made up of 13 amino acids. CDR1 is SGHTA and CDR2 is FQGNSA in the germline V gene. Trimming left V 8 bases short and J 5 bases short, with 15 bases between. For the CDR3, the DNA is TGTGCCAGCGCCCCAGGACAAAGGGAGACCCAGTACTTC. It translates to CASAPGQRETQYF.

This clonotype was picked up a small number of times. This chain links TRBV7-2 with TRBJ2-1, with 9 bases that match TRBD2. V was clipped by 3 bases and J by 7 bases; unmatched bases: 10. The CDR3 runs to 16 residues. Germline assignment: CDR1 SGHTA and CDR2 FQGNSA. The DNA for the CDR3 is TGTGCCAGCAGCTTGCGACCAAGTAGCGGGGGAAATGAGCAGTTCTTC. Protein: CASSLRPSSGGNEQFF.

The chain couples TRBV4-2 to TRBJ2-2; D is ambiguous. The V gene lost 1 base and the J gene lost 7 bases, with 10 bases spanning the gap. The CDR3 length is 14 residues. The germline CDR1 and CDR2 sequences are LGHNA and YNFKEQ. CDR3 amino acids: CASSQGTADGELFF. In nucleotides, the CDR3 is TGTGCCAGCAGCCAAGGGACGGCGGACGGGGAGCTGTTTTTT.

As regards this clonotype: One junction end disagrees with the germline gene, perhaps due to a read error. V and J are TRBV7-2 and TRBJ2-7; a possible D gene is TRBD2 (5 bases). Per germline, CDR1 SGHTA and CDR2 FQGNSA. This CDR3 is 15 amino acids long. The CDR3 reads CAGSLGGQRVYEQYF. CDR3 nucleotide sequence: TGTGCCGGCAGCTTAGGAGGTCAGAGAGTATACGAGCAGTACTTC.

This clonotype turned up a few times. The chain is built from TRBV5-1 and TRBJ1-3; D possibly corresponds to TRBD1 (6 bases). Trimming removed 4 bases at V and 3 bases at J, with 11 bases between. Germline lookup yields CDR1 SGHRS and CDR2 YFSETQ. This CDR3 spans 14 amino acids. The CDR3 region is CASSHTGFGNTIYF. The CDR3 region has the DNA TGCGCCAGCAGCCATACAGGGTTTGGAAACACCATATATTTT.

The J gene is TRBJ2-7, the V gene TRBV10-3; D call uncertain. The CDR3 spans 11 residues. The germline V gene has CDR1 ENHRY and CDR2 SYGVKD. V was shortened by 2 bases and J by 6 bases, with 5 bases between the two germline ends. CDR3: CAISEGREQYF. CDR3 in DNA: TGTGCCATCAGTGAGGGGCGCGAGCAGTACTTC.

The CDR3 sequence: CSAGGGTDSPLHF. The CDR3 nucleotides read TGCAGTGCCGGGGGGGGTACGGATTCACCCCTCCACTTT. The chain has TRBV20-1 and TRBJ1-6; weak D call: TRBD1 (5 bases). The CDR3 consists of 13 residues. CDR1 and CDR2 from the germline V gene are DFQATT and SNEGSKA (reference sequence). The V and J ends lost 6 bases and 8 bases respectively, with 14 bases between them.

The CDR3, as DNA: TGCGCCAGCAGCCAAGATTACAGGGGTTCTCCCTACGAGCAGTACTTC. Translation gives CASSQDYRGSPYEQYF. V gene TRBV4-1 combines with J gene TRBJ2-7; 7 nucleotides line up with TRBD1. This CDR3 is 16 amino acids long. Germline CDR1 MGHRA, CDR2 YSYEKL. Trimming removed 0 bases from V and 2 bases from J; junction bases left unmatched: 7.

The rearrangement uses TRBV6-2 or TRBV6-3 and TRBJ1-6; D is ambiguous. The V end was cut by 10 bases, the J end by 4 bases, with 11 bases between. Germline assignment: CDR1 MNHEY and CDR2 SVGEGT. CDR3 length: 13 residues. This CDR3 reads CATEVRYNSPLHF. The CDR3 DNA is TGTGCCACCGAGGTCCGATATAATTCACCCCTCCACTTT.

The rearrangement joins TRBV11-2 to TRBJ2-3, with a weak D call TRBD2 (5 bases). Germline V gene data show CDR1 as SGHAT and CDR2 as FQNNGV. The CDR3 is 17 amino acids. V gave up 4 bases and J gave up 2 bases, with 19 bases separating them. The CDR3: CASSSIPLSVITDTQYF. For the CDR3, the DNA is TGTGCCAGCAGCTCCATCCCTCTTAGCGTTATCACAGATACGCAGTATTTT.